The sequence of this T cell receptor (beta chain) was determined in a study of metastatic and nonmetastatic thyroid tumors (TCRdb year 2020). Concerning the study at large: For patients with malignant and with benign thyroid disease, the researchers compared repertoires between peripheral blood samples and tumor or nodule tissue samples. General conclusions and limits of the study: In both blood and tumor samples, malignant tumors were reported to have significantly higher TCR beta diversity than benign nodules.

None of the patients had been given any treatment before thyroid surgery. The study retrospectively analysed patient clinical samples collected from 2012 to 2018 using T-cell receptor beta sequencing. Of note for this clone: Its specific antigen is unknown. Base qualities are not provided; no much larger clone lies one nucleotide away.

Receptors were amplified or captured by PCR. The run used an Illumina HiSeq 4000. The TCR beta-chain CDR3 region of each patient was profiled by high-throughput sequencing. Turning to the authors' computational methods: A classifier to discriminate distant-metastatic papillary thyroid cancer patients was built from CDR3 differences across clinicopathological groups. To measure repertoire diversity the researchers used the Shannon index, while the Morisita-Horn index served to gauge how similar the tumor and blood repertoires were. TCRdb took the public reads, trimmed them with fastp at Q25, ran MiXCR for clone calling and kept in-frame beta chains. These V and J calls derive from TCRdb rather than the authors' analysis. Present in this sample are approximately 30,000 clones, approximately 31% of which were seen just once. 32% of the sample is in the top ten clones. V is shortened by 0 bases, J by 1 base, and the region joining them spans 4 bases. Sequences DFQATT (CDR1) and SNEGSKA (CDR2) are obtained from the germline V gene (reference sequence). There are 13 amino acids in the CDR3, from cysteine to phenylalanine inclusive. CDR3 DNA only is kept here, 39 bases in frame from base 1.

The clonotype was recovered from a female donor with papillary thyroid cancer or a benign thyroid nodule (not recorded which). Some clones in this sample may be carry-over from other donors' samples. Sequencing was performed on blood. Recombination connected TRBV20-1 to TRBJ2-1; the D gene cannot be named for sure. The DNA sequence reads TGCAGTGCTAGAGATGGGTCCTACAATGAGCAGTTCTTC. The encoded protein is CSARDGSYNEQFF.